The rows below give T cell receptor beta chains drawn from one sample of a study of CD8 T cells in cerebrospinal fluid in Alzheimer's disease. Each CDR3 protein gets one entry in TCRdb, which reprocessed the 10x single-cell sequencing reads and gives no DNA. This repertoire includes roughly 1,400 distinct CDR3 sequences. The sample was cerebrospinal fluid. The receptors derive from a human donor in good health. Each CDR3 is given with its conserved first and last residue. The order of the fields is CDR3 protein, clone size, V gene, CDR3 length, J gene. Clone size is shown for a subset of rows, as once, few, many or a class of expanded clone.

cdr3_aa: CASSSSVNYGYTF
clone_size: medium-sized
v_call: TRBV12-3/TRBV12-4
cdr3_length: 13
j_call: TRBJ1-2

cdr3_aa: CASSSSILEKLFF
clone_size: medium-sized
v_call: TRBV12-3/TRBV12-4
cdr3_length: 13
j_call: TRBJ1-4

cdr3_aa: CASSSGPQETQYF
clone_size: medium-sized
v_call: TRBV11-2
cdr3_length: 13
j_call: TRBJ2-5

cdr3_aa: CASSPRGGGQFF
clone_size: large
v_call: TRBV27
cdr3_length: 12
j_call: TRBJ2-1

cdr3_aa: CASSQNTGGDGNSPLHF
clone_size: medium-sized
v_call: TRBV4-3
cdr3_length: 17
j_call: TRBJ1-6

cdr3_aa: CASSGTEFNQPQHF
clone_size: medium-sized
v_call: TRBV2
cdr3_length: 14
j_call: TRBJ1-5

cdr3_aa: CSASVAGRRMATYGYTF
clone_size: large
v_call: TRBV20-1
cdr3_length: 17
j_call: TRBJ1-2

cdr3_aa: CASSKIQRGTGELFF
clone_size: NA
v_call: TRBV7-7
cdr3_length: 15
j_call: TRBJ2-2

cdr3_aa: CASRDAQAGDYEQYF
clone_size: medium-sized
v_call: TRBV6-2/TRBV6-3
cdr3_length: 15
j_call: TRBJ2-7

cdr3_aa: CAWSEQGEAFF
clone_size: medium-sized
v_call: TRBV30
cdr3_length: 11
j_call: TRBJ1-1

cdr3_aa: CASSLRGQGEAFF
clone_size: medium-sized
v_call: TRBV9
cdr3_length: 13
j_call: TRBJ1-1

cdr3_aa: CASSFGGGYTF
clone_size: medium-sized
v_call: TRBV27
cdr3_length: 11
j_call: TRBJ1-2

cdr3_aa: CASRPRDRSIYEQYF
clone_size: medium-sized
v_call: TRBV27
cdr3_length: 15
j_call: TRBJ2-7

cdr3_aa: CASSSGLETQYF
clone_size: medium-sized
v_call: TRBV11-2
cdr3_length: 12
j_call: TRBJ2-5

cdr3_aa: CASRRGEETQYF
clone_size: medium-sized
v_call: TRBV12-3/TRBV12-4
cdr3_length: 12
j_call: TRBJ2-5

cdr3_aa: CASSLWTGGASTDTQYF
clone_size: medium-sized
v_call: TRBV5-6
cdr3_length: 17
j_call: TRBJ2-3

cdr3_aa: CASSLSKSWGNGYTF
clone_size: medium-sized
v_call: TRBV11-2
cdr3_length: 15
j_call: TRBJ1-2

cdr3_aa: CASSLIQGNEKLFF
clone_size: medium-sized
v_call: TRBV28
cdr3_length: 14
j_call: TRBJ1-4

cdr3_aa: CASSTGTGSFAKNIQYF
clone_size: medium-sized
v_call: TRBV19
cdr3_length: 17
j_call: TRBJ2-4

cdr3_aa: CASSGTGHGNEKLFF
clone_size: medium-sized
v_call: TRBV7-2
cdr3_length: 15
j_call: TRBJ1-4

cdr3_aa: CASTMRGSYNSPLHF
clone_size: medium-sized
v_call: TRBV5-6
cdr3_length: 15
j_call: TRBJ1-6

cdr3_aa: CASSLRARGGTNEQFF
clone_size: medium-sized
v_call: TRBV7-8
cdr3_length: 16
j_call: TRBJ2-1

cdr3_aa: CASRRDGMNTEAFF
clone_size: NA
v_call: TRBV6-2/TRBV6-3
cdr3_length: 14
j_call: TRBJ1-1

cdr3_aa: CASSSTDTQYF
clone_size: medium-sized
v_call: TRBV7-9
cdr3_length: 11
j_call: TRBJ2-3

cdr3_aa: CASSPRFRGTGELFF
clone_size: NA
v_call: TRBV6-1
cdr3_length: 15
j_call: TRBJ2-2

cdr3_aa: CASSEYGRERVKLFF
clone_size: medium-sized
v_call: TRBV2
cdr3_length: 15
j_call: TRBJ1-4

cdr3_aa: CASDRTGNTIYF
clone_size: medium-sized
v_call: TRBV12-3/TRBV12-4
cdr3_length: 12
j_call: TRBJ1-3

cdr3_aa: CASSPRGSGGVDEQFF
clone_size: medium-sized
v_call: TRBV5-1
cdr3_length: 16
j_call: TRBJ2-1

cdr3_aa: CASSPTWGDNEQFF
clone_size: large
v_call: TRBV7-6
cdr3_length: 14
j_call: TRBJ2-1

cdr3_aa: CASSSHPGTRATGELFF
clone_size: medium-sized
v_call: TRBV5-1
cdr3_length: 17
j_call: TRBJ2-2

cdr3_aa: CASSLQVSEQYF
clone_size: medium-sized
v_call: TRBV5-1
cdr3_length: 12
j_call: TRBJ2-7

cdr3_aa: CASSQGGGTFAEAFF
clone_size: medium-sized
v_call: TRBV3-1
cdr3_length: 15
j_call: TRBJ1-1

cdr3_aa: CASSFTIGTVLFEEQYF
clone_size: medium-sized
v_call: TRBV11-2
cdr3_length: 17
j_call: TRBJ2-7

cdr3_aa: CASSVGTGDGYTF
clone_size: medium-sized
v_call: TRBV9
cdr3_length: 13
j_call: TRBJ1-2

cdr3_aa: CASSPQDVKDEKLFF
clone_size: medium-sized
v_call: TRBV9
cdr3_length: 15
j_call: TRBJ1-4

cdr3_aa: CASSSGAVTGELFF
clone_size: NA
v_call: TRBV5-1
cdr3_length: 14
j_call: TRBJ2-2

cdr3_aa: CASLDPASSYNSPLHF
clone_size: medium-sized
v_call: TRBV11-3
cdr3_length: 16
j_call: TRBJ1-6

cdr3_aa: CASSQAGQVPPSTDTQYF
clone_size: medium-sized
v_call: TRBV11-2
cdr3_length: 18
j_call: TRBJ2-3

cdr3_aa: CASSFGTGEGGANVLTF
clone_size: NA
v_call: TRBV12-3/TRBV12-4
cdr3_length: 17
j_call: TRBJ2-6

cdr3_aa: CASTGGLNYGYTF
clone_size: medium-sized
v_call: TRBV2
cdr3_length: 13
j_call: TRBJ1-2

cdr3_aa: CSASAGRYNSPLHF
clone_size: medium-sized
v_call: TRBV20-1
cdr3_length: 14
j_call: TRBJ1-6

cdr3_aa: CASSLDPSGVTYNEQFF
clone_size: medium-sized
v_call: TRBV5-1
cdr3_length: 17
j_call: TRBJ2-1

cdr3_aa: CASSESGTGTHEEAFF
clone_size: NA
v_call: TRBV6-1
cdr3_length: 16
j_call: TRBJ1-1

cdr3_aa: CASSQDQGASTEAFF
clone_size: medium-sized
v_call: TRBV4-1
cdr3_length: 15
j_call: TRBJ1-1